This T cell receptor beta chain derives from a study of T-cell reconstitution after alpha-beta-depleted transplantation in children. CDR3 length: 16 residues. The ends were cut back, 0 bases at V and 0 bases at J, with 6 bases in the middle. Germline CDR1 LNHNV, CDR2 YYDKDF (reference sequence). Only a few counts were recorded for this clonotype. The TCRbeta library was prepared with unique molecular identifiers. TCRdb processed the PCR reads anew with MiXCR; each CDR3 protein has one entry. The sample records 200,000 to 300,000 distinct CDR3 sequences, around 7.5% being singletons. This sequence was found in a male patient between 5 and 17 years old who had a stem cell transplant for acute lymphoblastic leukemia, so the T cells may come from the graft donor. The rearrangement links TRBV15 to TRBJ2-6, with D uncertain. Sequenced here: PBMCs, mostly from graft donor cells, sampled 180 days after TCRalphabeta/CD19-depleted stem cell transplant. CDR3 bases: TGTGCCACCAGCAGAGATCGCAGCTCTGGGGCCAACGTCCTGACTTTC. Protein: CATSRDRSSGANVLTF.